This T cell receptor beta chain was recorded in a study of CD8+ T cells in alopecia areata. For the study at large: A regimen of oral tofacitinib, 5 to 10 mg twice daily, was given to treated patients.

Treatment meaning: oral pan-JAK inhibitor, 5-10 mg twice daily. J gave up 3 bases and V 6 bases, and 6 bases lay outside the gene matches. Germline V gene data show CDR1 as SNHLY and CDR2 as FYNNEI. The CDR3 runs 15 residues. cDNA serving as the sequencing template came from extracted, reverse transcribed RNA. Some clones are missing from TCRdb's copy, which holds only in-frame ones; the method was immunoSEQ multiplex PCR. The sample carries around 180,000 clones, around three fifths recorded once. Sequenced material: CD4+ T cells sorted from blood, taken at week 24, from a patient treated with tofacitinib. The sequence was obtained from a human donor with alopecia areata. V gene TRBV2 combines with J gene TRBJ2-3; 10 bases match TRBD2. Written as DNA, the CDR3 is TGTGCCAGCAGACTAGCGGGGAAGGGGACAGATACGCAGTATTTT. Its protein product is CASRLAGKGTDTQYF.